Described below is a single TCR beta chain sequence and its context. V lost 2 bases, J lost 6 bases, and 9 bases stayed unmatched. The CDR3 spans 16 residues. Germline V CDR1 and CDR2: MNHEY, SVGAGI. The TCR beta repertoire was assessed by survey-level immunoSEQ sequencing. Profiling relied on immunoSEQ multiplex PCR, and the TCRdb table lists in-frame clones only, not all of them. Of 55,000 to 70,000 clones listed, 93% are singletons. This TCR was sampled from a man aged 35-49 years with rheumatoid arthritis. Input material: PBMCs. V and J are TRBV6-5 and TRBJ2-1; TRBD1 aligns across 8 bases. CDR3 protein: CASSYAGQEGFNEQFF. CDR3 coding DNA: TGTGCCAGCAGTTACGCGGGACAGGAGGGTTTCAATGAGCAGTTCTTC.